This T cell receptor beta chain was obtained from a study of blood T cell repertoires in COVID-19. For the study at large: COVID-19 samples from acute and convalescent phases originated in the United States, Italy and Spain. Sources were T cells, B-cell-depleted T cells, or PBMCs; the material itself was cDNA or gDNA.

The authors' processing: How many nucleated cells were present was estimated from reference gene primer amplification. Generated by immunoSEQ multiplex PCR, the TCRdb table keeps only in-frame clones and is missing some. Clonal size and the V and J genes are those of that table, whereas D and trimming came from the DNA. Of 140,000 or so clones listed, 81% were seen once; the top ten hold more than 6.5%. The CDR3 length is 14 residues. The V gene lost 4 bases and the J gene lost 2 bases, with 12 bases spanning the gap. Germline V gives CDR1 SNHLY, CDR2 FYNNEI. The receptor was isolated from a human donor in a cohort sampled during active COVID-19. This chain joins TRBV2 and TRBJ2-7, with a possible D match to TRBD1 (5 bases). The source material was peripheral blood. The CDR3 nucleotides are TGTGCCAGCAGTGTCAGGGTCGTAACCTACGAGCAGTACTTC. Protein product: CASSVRVVTYEQYF.